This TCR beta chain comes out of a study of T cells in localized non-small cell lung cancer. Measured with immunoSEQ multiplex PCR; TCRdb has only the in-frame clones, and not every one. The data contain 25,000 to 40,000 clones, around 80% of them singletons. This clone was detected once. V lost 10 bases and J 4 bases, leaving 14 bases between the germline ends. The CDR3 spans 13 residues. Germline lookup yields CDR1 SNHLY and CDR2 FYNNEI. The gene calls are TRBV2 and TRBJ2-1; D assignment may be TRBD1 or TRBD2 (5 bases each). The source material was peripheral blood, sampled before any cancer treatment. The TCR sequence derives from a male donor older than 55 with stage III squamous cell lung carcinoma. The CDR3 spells CAIYGGFYNEQFF. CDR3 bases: TGTGCCATTTATGGGGGATTTTACAATGAGCAGTTCTTC.